This is a list of T cell receptor beta chains from one sample in a study of vaccination and CD4 T cells after COVID-19. TCRdb analysed the PCR reads with MiXCR anew, one entry per CDR3 protein. The sample lists 9,000 to 10,000 distinct CDR3 sequences, about 36% occurring once. No antigens are known for them. The specimen was CD4+ T cells from blood, cultured in vitro. The receptor set was obtained from a human donor in good health. CDR3s include the opening cysteine and the closing phenylalanine or tryptophan. Clone size is given for some rows only: seen once, a few or many times, or a class if the clone is expanded.

>-|TRBV6-1|TRBJ1-5
CASSPTTGGRTQHF
>-|TRBV6-1|TRBJ2-1
CASRPGRVAYNEQLF
>-|TRBV19|TRBJ1-5
CASSNRVGQPQHF
>once|TRBV20-1|TRBJ2-1
CSARGFMRDQYNEQFF
>few|TRBV19|TRBJ1-5
CASRDNAYNQPQHF
>-|TRBV20-1|TRBJ2-1
CSARPSSRDNEQFF
>-|TRBV24-1|TRBJ2-1
CATSDPLAKALNEQFF
>-|TRBV20-1|TRBJ2-7
CSARSPLAGAYEQYF
>-|TRBV19|TRBJ1-2
CASSISAANYGYTF
>-|TRBV11-2|TRBJ2-1
CASSPVRGSNYNEQFF
>-|TRBV6-1|TRBJ1-5
CASSEAGGSYQPQHF
>-|TRBV24-1|TRBJ2-3
CATSDPIAGPGTDTQYF
>-|TRBV7-9|TRBJ2-7
CASSLASGTSGAGEQYF
>-|TRBV7-2|TRBJ2-2
CASSLELAQPKLFF
>few|TRBV15|TRBJ2-1
CATNQLDNPIGEQFF
>-|TRBV7-9|TRBJ1-6
CASSFGPGSPLHF
>few|TRBV4-2|TRBJ2-5
CASSQASLQTQYF
>-|TRBV7-2|TRBJ2-5
CASSSGTGKKETQYF
>few|TRBV28|TRBJ1-2
CASAVPSVGGYTF
>-|TRBV24-1|TRBJ2-3
CATSETSWLTASTDTQYF
>few|TRBV10-3|TRBJ2-7
CAISESTPYEQYF
>-|TRBV29-1|TRBJ2-3
CSVTSGPDTQYF
>-|TRBV6-1|TRBJ1-2
CANAARPPYGYTF
>few|TRBV6-5|TRBJ1-5
CASSYSSGAGNQPQHF
>few|TRBV4-2|TRBJ2-3
CASSSTSGRAGDTQYF
>-|TRBV4-3|TRBJ2-6
CASSPPGALSGANVLTF
>once|TRBV4-3|TRBJ2-7
CASSQGELTGTGQDEQYF
>-|TRBV6-5|TRBJ2-7
CASSLSGGAQYF
>medium-sized|TRBV20-1|TRBJ1-5
CSASRGGRQPQHF
>few|TRBV28|TRBJ1-5
CASRNDRAGQPQHF
>-|TRBV28|TRBJ2-7
CASSSVGLTTYEQYF
>-|TRBV7-9|TRBJ2-3
CASSPTPGPTDTQYF
>-|TRBV19|TRBJ2-2
CASSMRGQNTGELFF
>-|TRBV7-2|TRBJ2-2
CASSQSGAFTGELFF
>-|TRBV28|TRBJ1-2
CASSLGQTLNYGYTF
>medium-sized|TRBV20-1|TRBJ1-5
CSARDNQGGQPQHF
>few|TRBV20-1|TRBJ1-1
CSASNTETNTEAFF
>-|TRBV7-6|TRBJ2-1
CASSSGIGLFGGNEQFF
>few|TRBV6-2/TRBV6-3|TRBJ1-5
CASRPTGGSYQPQHF
>few|TRBV7-2|TRBJ2-5
CASSPLARGETQYF
>-|TRBV11-2|TRBJ2-3
CASSFSGQIRDTQYF
>few|TRBV25-1|TRBJ1-2
CASSEETGGGYGYTF
>-|TRBV6-5|TRBJ1-3
CASSYVGTGSQNTIYF
>-|TRBV30|TRBJ2-7
CAWTRANEQYF
>-|TRBV2|TRBJ2-7
CASRAGLAGRSYEQYF
>-|TRBV7-3|TRBJ1-2
CASSLTSGGQNYGYAF
>-|TRBV20-1|TRBJ2-7
CSARDGVLEQYF
>few|TRBV24-1|TRBJ1-5
CATSGRDNQPQHF
>-|TRBV7-3|TRBJ2-1
CASSFGGRAGNEQFF
>-|TRBV28|TRBJ2-7
CASSFQAYEQYF
>few|TRBV6-5|TRBJ2-2
CASSYQREGPGELFF
>-|TRBV30|TRBJ2-7
CAWSGTSGFYEQYF